The T cell receptor beta chain described here comes from a study of blood T cell repertoires in COVID-19. Study summary: The cDNA or gDNA used as material had been derived from T cells, B-cell-depleted T cells, or PBMCs.

Under the authors' procedure: Amplification of reference gene primers provided the estimated nucleated cell counts. The assay was immunoSEQ multiplex PCR, and TCRdb's table has in-frame clones only and misses some. V, J and clone size are taken as reported in that table, and D and trimming were inferred from the DNA itself. The sample lists 40,000 to 50,000 clones; about 85% were seen once. The sequencing input was peripheral blood. This TCR derives from a man in his sixties with acute or convalescent COVID-19.

CDR3 nucleotide sequence: TGTGCCTGGAGTGAGGCTAGCGGGGGGGGAGCCTACAATGAGCAGTTCTTC. The encoded protein is CAWSEASGGGAYNEQFF. This chain connects TRBV30 to TRBJ2-1; 12 bases line up with TRBD2. The V gene end was trimmed by 1 base and the J gene end by 2 bases; junction bases not matched to a gene: 6. Germline V gives CDR1 GTSNPN, CDR2 SVGIG (reference sequence). CDR3 size: 17 residues. Together with reference TRBV30 and TRBJ2-1, the CDR3 gives the full variable domain: SQTIHQWPATLVQPVGSPLSLECTVEGTSNPNLYWYRQAAGRGLQLLFYSVGIGQISSEVPQNLSASRPQDRQFILSSKKLLLSDSGFYLCAWSEASGGGAYNEQFFGPGTRLTVL.